This T cell receptor (beta chain) was recorded in a study of blood T cell repertoires in COVID-19. About the study: Acute-phase and convalescent COVID-19 samples originated in the United States, Italy and Spain. The cDNA or gDNA used as material had been derived from T cells, B-cell-depleted T cells, or PBMCs.

Here immunoSEQ multiplex PCR was the method, and the copy in TCRdb shows in-frame clones only, minus some. The sample contains about 130,000 clones, approximately 77% of which appear only once. The table lists this clone with a count of one. The material sequenced was peripheral blood. This clonotype was obtained from a man older than 75 with acute or convalescent COVID-19.

Written as DNA, the CDR3 is TGTGCCAGCAGATCGGGACACCAAAATGAAAAACTGTTTTTT. It yields the protein CASRSGHQNEKLFF. V is TRBV6-5 and J is TRBJ1-4, with a possible D match to TRBD1 (6 bases). The CDR3 spans 14 residues. Trimming took 6 bases from V and 5 from J, leaving 13 bases between them. Germline V CDR1 and CDR2: MNHEY, SVGAGI.